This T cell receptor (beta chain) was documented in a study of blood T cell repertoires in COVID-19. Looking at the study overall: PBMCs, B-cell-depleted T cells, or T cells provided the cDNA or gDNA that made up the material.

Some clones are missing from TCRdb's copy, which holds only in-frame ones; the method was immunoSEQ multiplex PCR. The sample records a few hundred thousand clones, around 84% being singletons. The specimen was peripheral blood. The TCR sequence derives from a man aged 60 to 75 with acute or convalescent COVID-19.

This CDR3 reads CATRRGDTQYF. In DNA form, the CDR3 reads TGTGCCACCCGGCGGGGGGATACGCAGTATTTT. V and J are TRBV5-4 and TRBJ2-3; 7 nucleotides align to TRBD2. Germline loops: CDR1 SGHNT, CDR2 YYREEE (reference sequence). V lost 9 bases, J lost 6 bases, and 4 bases stayed unmatched. The CDR3 is made up of 11 amino acids.